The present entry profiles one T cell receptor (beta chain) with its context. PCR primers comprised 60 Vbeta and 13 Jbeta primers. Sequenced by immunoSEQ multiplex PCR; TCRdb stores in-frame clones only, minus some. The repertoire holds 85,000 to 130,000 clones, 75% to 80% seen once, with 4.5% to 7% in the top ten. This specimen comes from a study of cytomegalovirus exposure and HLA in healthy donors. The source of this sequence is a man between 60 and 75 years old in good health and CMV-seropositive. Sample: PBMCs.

DNA of the CDR3: TGTGCCAGCAGCTTGGACAGGACCCCCCATGAGCAGTTCTTC. It specifies CASSLDRTPHEQFF. The chain has TRBV11-2 and TRBJ2-1, with TRBD1 matching over 7 bases. The V gene's germline CDR1 is SGHAT and CDR2 FQNNGV. The CDR3 runs 14 residues. J gave up 8 bases and V 3 bases, and 7 bases lay outside the gene matches.